Here is one T cell receptor beta chain with its context. This clonotype has ten or more counts. Its recognized antigen is unknown. The sample holds no much larger clone one base away, and base qualities are not on file. The sample's time point label, in plain terms: day 60 (about 2 months) after transplantation. The treatment or condition label, read with the paper, signifies: allogeneic hematopoietic cell transplantation with graft depleted of TCRalphabeta T cells and CD19 B cells. Transplant recipients were children who received TCRalphabeta/CD19-depleted allogeneic hematopoietic cell grafts. Libraries were built with PCR. Sequencing used an Illumina HiSeq 2500. Molecular barcoding was employed in the preparation of TCR libraries, with unique molecular identifiers being used to normalize TCRbeta repertoire quantification. TCRdb applied fastp at Q25 and MiXCR to the public reads, then kept only in-frame beta chains. Every distinct CDR3 protein forms one entry, paired with its most common genes and DNA. The sample table lists fewer than 40,000 distinct CDR3 sequences, over 6.5% of them with a count of one. 27% of the sample is taken by the ten largest.

These data originate in a study of T-cell reconstitution after alpha-beta-depleted transplantation in children (dated by TCRdb to the mid-2010s). Concerning the study at large: T-cell immune reconstitution after TCRalphabeta/CD19-depleted allogeneic hematopoietic cell transplantation in children was quantitatively tracked in the study by means of TCR repertoire profiling. Broader findings and caveats from the paper: Apparently early alphabetaT-cell count recovery about two months after transplant reportedly relied on only several hundred rapidly expanded clones derived from non-depleted graft cells. In some patients, the high TCRbeta diversity seen at day 60 was put down to recipient T cells and intrathymic progenitors that had survived conditioning. Over subsequent months, a decline in hyperexpanded clone frequencies was noted, and after one year, T-cell counts and TCRbeta diversity were mostly ascribed to newly produced T cells.

This receptor was obtained from a child under two years old who had a stem cell transplant for acute myeloid leukemia, so the T cells may come from the graft donor. Specimen: peripheral blood, collected 60 days after TCRalphabeta/CD19-depleted stem cell transplant.

For the CDR3, the sequence is CATSDLMPDRFDSNQPQHF. The bases are TGTGCCACCAGTGATTTGATGCCGGACAGGTTCGATAGCAATCAGCCCCAGCATTTT. The chain is assembled from TRBV24-1 and TRBJ1-5, with TRBD1 matching 7 junction bases. Taken from the germline V gene, the CDR1 and CDR2 loops are KGHDR and SFDVKD. Taken from cysteine to phenylalanine, the CDR3 has 19 residues. The kept DNA is CDR3 alone, 57 bases in frame from the first base. Germline trimming amounts to 0 bases on V and 0 bases on J, with 10 as the count of junction bases outside the gene matches.